These T cell receptor beta chains were read from a single sample in a study of blood T cell repertoires in COVID-19. Method: immunoSEQ multiplex PCR; TCRdb's copy keeps in-frame clones and lacks some. Counted here are 350,000 to 450,000 clones, less than 85% occurring once; the ten biggest clones make up approximately 3.7%. Sequenced: peripheral blood. These receptors all stem from a young woman with acute or convalescent COVID-19. Each CDR3 is given with its conserved first and last residue. D genes are given only for firm matches. Expanded clones get a size class; other rows say once, few or many, or leave the size out.

v_gene	j_gene	abundance	d_gene	CDR3nt	CDR3aa
TRBV15	TRBJ2-2	-	TRBD1	TGTGCCACCAGCAATGGGGGACAGGGAGGCACCGGGGAGCTGTTTTTT	CATSNGGQGGTGELFF
TRBV19	TRBJ1-2	-	TRBD1	TGTGCCAGTAGTATTGCAGGGGGCTATGGCTACACCTTC	CASSIAGGYGYTF
TRBV5-4	TRBJ1-2	-	-	TGTGCCAGCAGCTTCGACACTCAAAACTATGGCTACACCTTC	CASSFDTQNYGYTF
TRBV28	TRBJ2-7	-	TRBD2	TGTGCCAGCAGTAGACGGATAGCGGGAGACTACGAGCAGTACTTC	CASSRRIAGDYEQYF
TRBV7-9	TRBJ1-1	-	-	TGTGCCAGCAGCCCAGGGTCCTACACTGAAGCTTTCTTT	CASSPGSYTEAFF
TRBV7-7	TRBJ2-1	few	-	TGTGCCAGCAGCGTTGACCGAGGGAATGAGCAGTTCTTC	CASSVDRGNEQFF
TRBV2	TRBJ1-2	once	TRBD1	TGTGCCAGCATTCTGACGGTAGGGGGCGAAGGCTACACCTTC	CASILTVGGEGYTF
TRBV5-8	TRBJ2-2	-	TRBD1	TGTGCCAGCAGCAGCGGGACAGGGTGGACCGGGGAGCTGTTTTTT	CASSSGTGWTGELFF
TRBV4-1	TRBJ1-2	-	-	TGCGCCAGCAGCCAGGAAGGAGAAGATCCCAACTATGGCTACACCTTC	CASSQEGEDPNYGYTF
TRBV7-8	TRBJ1-5	-	-	TGTGCCAGCAGCCATACAATGCGGGATAGCAATCAGCCCCAGCATTTT	CASSHTMRDSNQPQHF
TRBV7-2	TRBJ1-5	-	TRBD1	TGTGCCAGCAGCTTAGCACGGGACAGTACCTATCAGCCCCAGCATTTT	CASSLARDSTYQPQHF
TRBV5-5	TRBJ1-5	-	-	TGTGCCAGCAGCTTTAGTACCAATCAGCCCCAGCATTTT	CASSFSTNQPQHF
TRBV27	TRBJ1-5	-	TRBD1	TGTGCCAGCAGTAAGGACAGGGGTCAGCCCCAGCATTTT	CASSKDRGQPQHF
TRBV7-9	TRBJ2-1	-	TRBD2	TGTGCCAGCAGCGTGAGACTAGCGGGGGACAATGAGCAGTTCTTC	CASSVRLAGDNEQFF
TRBV28	TRBJ2-3	-	TRBD2	TGTGCCAGCAGTTCCAGACTAGCGGAGTCTGACACAGATACGCAGTATTTT	CASSSRLAESDTDTQYF
TRBV6-5	TRBJ1-1	-	TRBD1	TGTGCCAGCAGAGACGGAGGGGGCTGGGACACTGAAGCTTTCTTT	CASRDGGGWDTEAFF
TRBV28	TRBJ1-2	-	-	TGTGCCAGCAGTTATCCGAGTAACCCTTATGGCTACACCTTC	CASSYPSNPYGYTF
TRBV3-1/TRBV3-2	TRBJ2-1	-	TRBD1	TGTGCCAGCAGCCAACGACAGGGGGCGAGTGAGCAGTTCTTC	CASSQRQGASEQFF
TRBV3-1/TRBV3-2	TRBJ1-2	-	TRBD1	TGTGCCAGCAGCCAAAGACAGGGGAATGGCTACACCTTC	CASSQRQGNGYTF
TRBV19	TRBJ1-4	-	TRBD1	TGTGCCAGTAGGCCGACAGGGTCTTTTGAAAAACTGTTTTTT	CASRPTGSFEKLFF
TRBV6-1	TRBJ2-5	-	-	TGTGCCAGCAGTGAAGCGGGGGGTACGCAAGAGACCCAGTACTTC	CASSEAGGTQETQYF
TRBV5-1	TRBJ1-4	-	TRBD1	TGCGCCAGCAGCCTCGGACAGGATAATGAAAAACTGTTTTTT	CASSLGQDNEKLFF
TRBV11-2	TRBJ2-7	-	-	TGTGCCAGCAGCTTAGCGGGCTACGAGCAGTACTTC	CASSLAGYEQYF
TRBV2	TRBJ1-2	-	-	TGTGCCAGCGGGAAGGAGGATACCTATGGCTACACCTTC	CASGKEDTYGYTF
TRBV15	TRBJ2-1	few	TRBD2	TGTGCCACCAGCAGAGATCGAGACGTGGGAGCGGGGGGGCATACGGCCTACAATGAGCAGTTCTTC	CATSRDRDVGAGGHTAYNEQFF
TRBV11-2	TRBJ1-5	-	-	TGTGCCAGCAGCCCCAACCTTGGGGGGAATCAGCCCCAGCATTTT	CASSPNLGGNQPQHF
TRBV12-5	TRBJ2-7	-	-	TGTGCTAGTGGGCCAGGGATTTACGAGCAGTACTTC	CASGPGIYEQYF
TRBV3-1/TRBV3-2	TRBJ2-4	once	-	TGTGCCAGCAGCCAAGACCTCGGACACGGCGGGGTGAACATTCAGTACTTC	CASSQDLGHGGVNIQYF
TRBV18	TRBJ1-5	-	TRBD1	TGTGCCAGCTCCCGGGACAGTCTTGTTTGCAATCAGCCCCAGCATTTT	CASSRDSLVCNQPQHF
TRBV4-1	TRBJ1-5	-	TRBD1	TGCGCCAGCAGCCAAGAGGGGGACAGATATCAGCCCCAGCATTTT	CASSQEGDRYQPQHF
TRBV5-1	TRBJ1-2	-	TRBD1	TGCGCCAGCAGCTTGGCCGCGACAGGGACCTATGGCTACACCTTC	CASSLAATGTYGYTF
TRBV7-9	TRBJ1-2	-	-	TGTGCCAGCAGCTTAGAATCGGCGAAGGAGGGCTACACCTTC	CASSLESAKEGYTF
TRBV24-1	TRBJ2-3	-	-	TGTGCCACCGGTTCACGGGGAAGCACAGATACGCAGTATTTT	CATGSRGSTDTQYF
TRBV29-1	TRBJ1-2	-	-	TGCAGCGTTGAGCCAGGGTATCTCTATGGCTACACCTTC	CSVEPGYLYGYTF
TRBV5-4	TRBJ2-7	-	TRBD1	TGTGCCAGCAGCATGCCGGGACAGGCTTCTTACGAGCAGTACTTC	CASSMPGQASYEQYF
TRBV15	TRBJ1-1	-	-	TGTGCCACCAGCTCGAGATATCCACAGGGCGAGGCTGAAGCTTTCTTT	CATSSRYPQGEAEAFF
TRBV19	TRBJ1-1	-	TRBD1	TGTGCCAGTAGTCCCGTCCCAGGGGGTCTAAACACTGAAGCTTTCTTT	CASSPVPGGLNTEAFF
TRBV5-5	TRBJ1-2	once	-	TGTGCCAGCAGCGCTGAGTCGGTTCCCAGGCTCTATGGCTACACCTTC	CASSAESVPRLYGYTF
TRBV4-2	TRBJ2-5	-	-	TGTGCCAGCAGCCACACGGAGGGGCAAGAGACCCAGTACTTC	CASSHTEGQETQYF
TRBV10-3	TRBJ1-2	-	TRBD1	TGTGCCATAGCCTGGCGGCAGGGGGCGAATGGCTACACCTTC	CAIAWRQGANGYTF
TRBV11-2	TRBJ2-5	few	TRBD1	TGTGCCAGCGGCCAGTACAGGGGGGAGACCCAGTACTTC	CASGQYRGETQYF
TRBV10-2	TRBJ2-5	-	TRBD1	TGCGCCAGCACGGGACAGGGGGGGGAGACCCAGTACTTC	CASTGQGGETQYF
TRBV7-3	TRBJ2-1	-	-	TGTGCCAGCAGCATCTCTGAGCAGTTCTTC	CASSISEQFF
TRBV20-1	TRBJ2-7	-	-	TGCAGTGCTAGTTCTACAGATGAGCAGTACTTC	CSASSTDEQYF
TRBV10-3	TRBJ2-7	-	-	TGTGCCATCAGCCCCGGGGGGCTCTCCTACGAGCAGTACTTC	CAISPGGLSYEQYF
TRBV15	TRBJ2-4	-	TRBD1	TGTGCCACCAGCAGAGATAGAGACAGGGGACAACAAGACATTCAGTACTTC	CATSRDRDRGQQDIQYF
TRBV29-1	TRBJ2-3	-	TRBD2	TGCAGCGTTAATGGACTAGCGGGAGGGACAGATACGCAGTATTTT	CSVNGLAGGTDTQYF
TRBV21-1	TRBJ1-1	-	-	TGTGCCAGCAGCCGTAAATGGGCAGTGAACACTGAAGCTTTCTTT	CASSRKWAVNTEAFF
TRBV2	TRBJ2-7	-	-	TGTGCCAGCAGTGATCGGATCGGCGAAGGGAGCCGGTACTTC	CASSDRIGEGSRYF
TRBV14	TRBJ2-7	-	-	TGTGCCAGCAGCTCAACAATTGCAGCCTACGAGCAGTACTTC	CASSSTIAAYEQYF
TRBV2	TRBJ2-3	-	-	TGTGCCAGCAGTGGAGGGACTGCTAGCACAGATACGCAGTATTTT	CASSGGTASTDTQYF
TRBV14	TRBJ1-3	-	-	TGTGCCAGCAGCCGCTTGAATTCCGGAGGGATCGGACATAGGCCTGGAAACACCATATATTTT	CASSRLNSGGIGHRPGNTIYF
TRBV11-1	TRBJ2-1	once	-	TGTGCCAGCAGCCGCGGTTTCAACTACAATGAGCAGTTCTTC	CASSRGFNYNEQFF
TRBV4-2	TRBJ2-7	-	TRBD2	TGTGCCAGCAGTCCGGGACTAGCGGGAGGGCCCCACGAGCAGTACTTC	CASSPGLAGGPHEQYF
TRBV4-2	TRBJ2-2	-	TRBD1	TGTGCCAGACGGAACCGGGACAGAGGCACCGGGGAGCTGTTTTTT	CARRNRDRGTGELFF